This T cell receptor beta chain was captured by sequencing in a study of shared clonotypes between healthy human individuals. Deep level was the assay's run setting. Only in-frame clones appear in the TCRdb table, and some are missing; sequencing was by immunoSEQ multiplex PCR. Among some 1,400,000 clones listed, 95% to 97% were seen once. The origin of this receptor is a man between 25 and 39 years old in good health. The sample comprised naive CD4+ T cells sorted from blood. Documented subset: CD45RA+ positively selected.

As DNA, the CDR3 is TGTGCCAGCAGCCAAGATAAAGTATTCACAGATACGCAGTATTTT. It yields the protein CASSQDKVFTDTQYF. The chain couples TRBV14 to TRBJ2-3, with D unresolved. In germline, CDR1 is SGHDN, CDR2 FVKESK. The CDR3 is 15 residues long. V was cut by 0 bases and J by 2 bases, with 9 bases left in between. Drawing the rest from reference TRBV14 and TRBJ2-3, the complete variable domain is EAGVTQFPSHSVIEKGQTVTLRCDPISGHDNLYWYRRVMGKEIKFLLHFVKESKQDESGMPNNRFLAERTGGTYSTLKVQPAELEDSGVYFCASSQDKVFTDTQYFGPGTRLTVL.